This TCR beta chain derives from a study of monozygotic twins with inflammatory bowel disease (dated by TCRdb to between 2018 and 2021). For the study in its entirety: In total, approximately 28 monozygotic twin pairs made up the full study: 19 Danish pairs, all IBD-discordant, plus nine German pairs, of which four were IBD-concordant and five were IBD-discordant. Within discordant pairs, disease-associated traits were sought mainly by comparing IBD patients with their genetically identical healthy co-twins. Each individual had, on average, about 151 000 unique TCRalpha sequences and 181 000 unique TCRbeta sequences available for analysis.

From each donor, an approximately 2.5 ml peripheral blood sample was drawn into PAXgene tubes and stored at -80 degrees C. Without T cell sorting, total RNA was isolated from whole blood using the PAXgene blood miRNA kit on an automated QIAcube. Peripheral blood from monozygotic twin pairs concordant or discordant for inflammatory bowel disease was subjected to deep TCRalpha and TCRbeta repertoire profiling with unique molecular barcoding. Smoking habits were recorded for all twin pairs, and individuals were classified as current, former or never smokers. Comments on this clonotype: Its antigen is not yet known.

Broader findings and caveats from the paper: Differing immunosuppressive treatments among patients may have added background noise and inter-individual variability to the repertoires. Compared with healthy twins, IBD patients had fewer clonotypes in common with other individuals, a difference most pronounced in patients showing signs of disease activity. The analysis was unable to tell apart different T cell subtypes. Repertoire similarity did not differ between concordant and discordant twins, which could be due to limited statistical power. No single strong signal or clonotype linked to IBD turned up in the results, so the idea that one exists was not supported. A decrease in TCRbeta repertoire diversity, as measured by inverse Simpson index, was observed in IBD patients compared with their healthy co-twins.

Receptor libraries were prepared by 5' RACE. The input for every TCR library was 3,500 to 4,500 ng of total RNA. cDNA was synthesized with SMARTScribe reverse transcriptase in eight separate reactions per sample. During cDNA synthesis, unique molecular identifiers containing a 6-nucleotide sample barcode were introduced by template switching. Two nested PCRs of about 17 and 10 cycles amplified the TCRalpha and TCRbeta cDNA, and bead purification followed each PCR. Before amplification, the cDNA was both treated with uracil DNA-glycosylase and purified with the QIAquick PCR purification kit. The second PCR added Illumina TruSeq-compatible adapters along with sample-specific barcodes. TapeStation and Qubit were used to check library quality and concentration, and around 4.5 ng of each library went into the pool. Sequencing of pooled libraries was carried out on an Illumina HiSeq2500 single-index Rapid Run using 2 x 100 bp reads and custom sequencing primers. Regarding the original processing steps: UMI-based consensus assembly with MiGEC version 1.2.6 was used to correct PCR and sequencing errors. MiXCR version 2.1.1 was used for V(D)J alignment, clonotype assembly and CDR3 extraction. Gene usage, clonotype sharing and MAIT/NKT TCR abundance were normalised by analysing the top 1000, 10 000 and 20 000 clonotypes per sample. After downsampling to 27 000 UMIs, diversity was calculated as the inverse Simpson index using the vegan R package. Paired Mann-Whitney U tests were applied to discordant twin pairs, with Benjamini-Hochberg correction for multiple testing. The reads underwent TCRdb reprocessing, giving one record for each CDR3 protein sequence and no DNA. These V and J calls are TCRdb output, not the study's own analysis. This sample's records show about 380,000 distinct CDR3 sequences. About 2.5% of the sample lies in the top ten.

CDR1 is given as SGHRS and CDR2 as YFSETQ, both from the germline V gene. Spanning cysteine to phenylalanine, the CDR3 consists of 15 amino acids. No DNA has been recorded. The specimen was blood. This receptor chain uses TRBV5-1 and TRBJ2-3; the TCRdb D gene call, TRBD1, has no DNA to confirm it. The clonotype was recovered from a human donor with ulcerative colitis or Crohn's disease, or a healthy co-twin of an affected twin (not recorded which). The CDR3 has the sequence CASSRRQGITDTQYF.